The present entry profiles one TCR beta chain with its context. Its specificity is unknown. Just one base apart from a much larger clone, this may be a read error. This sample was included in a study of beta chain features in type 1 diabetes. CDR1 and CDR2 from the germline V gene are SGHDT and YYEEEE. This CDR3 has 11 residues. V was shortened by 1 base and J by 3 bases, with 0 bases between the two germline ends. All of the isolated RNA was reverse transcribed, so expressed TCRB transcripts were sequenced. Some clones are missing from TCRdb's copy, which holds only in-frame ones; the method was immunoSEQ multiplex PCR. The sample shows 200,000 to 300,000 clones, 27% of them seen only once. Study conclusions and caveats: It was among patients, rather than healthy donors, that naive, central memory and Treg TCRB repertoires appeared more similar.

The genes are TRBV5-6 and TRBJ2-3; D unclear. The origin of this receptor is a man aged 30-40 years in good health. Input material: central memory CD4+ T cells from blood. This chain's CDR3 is CASSLTDTQYF. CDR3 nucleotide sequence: TGTGCCAGCAGCTTGACAGATACGCAGTATTTT.